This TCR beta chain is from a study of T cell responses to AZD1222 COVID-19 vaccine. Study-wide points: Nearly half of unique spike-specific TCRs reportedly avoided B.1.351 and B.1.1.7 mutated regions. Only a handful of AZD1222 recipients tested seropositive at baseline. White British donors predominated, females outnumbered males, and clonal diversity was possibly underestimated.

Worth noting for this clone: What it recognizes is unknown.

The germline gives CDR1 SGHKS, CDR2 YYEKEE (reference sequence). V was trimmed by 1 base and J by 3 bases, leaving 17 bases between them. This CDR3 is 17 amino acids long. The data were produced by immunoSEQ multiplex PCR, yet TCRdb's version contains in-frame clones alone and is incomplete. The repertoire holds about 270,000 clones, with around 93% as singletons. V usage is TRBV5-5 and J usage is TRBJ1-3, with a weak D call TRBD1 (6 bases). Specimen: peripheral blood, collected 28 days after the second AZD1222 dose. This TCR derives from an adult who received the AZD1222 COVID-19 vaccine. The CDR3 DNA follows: TGTGCCAGCAGCTTGATAAGAGTTGGAGGGGGTGGAAACACCATATATTTT. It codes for CASSLIRVGGGGNTIYF.